In this sample, the clone carrying this T cell receptor (beta chain) turned up a few times. What it binds is not known. The data derive from a study of STAT3 mutations in large granular lymphocyte leukemia. Study-level findings and limits: Every T-cell large granular lymphocyte leukemia patient had at least one immunodominant TCR beta clonotype.

Generated by immunoSEQ multiplex PCR, the TCRdb table keeps only in-frame clones and is missing some. The sample gives 600 to 650 clones, about half of which show up once; just under 99% is in the top ten. The CDR3 consists of 16 residues. Germline CDR1 reads LNHNV; CDR2 reads YYDKDF (reference sequence). The ends lost 11 bases at V and 0 bases at J; junction bases unmatched: 11. Sequenced sample: peripheral blood mononuclear cells. This sequence was found in a woman in her 50s with T-cell large granular lymphocyte leukemia. Some clones in this sample may be carry-over from other donors' samples. This chain joins TRBV15 and TRBJ2-3; 10 bases are shared with TRBD2. Written as DNA, the CDR3 is TGTGCCTCCCGAGCGGGAGGGCCATCTAGCACAGATACGCAGTATTTT. It codes for CASRAGGPSSTDTQYF.